The rows below give T cell receptor beta chains drawn from one sample of a study of T cell repertoires in cytomegalovirus infection. From the reads, TCRdb called clonotypes with MiXCR, one entry per CDR3 protein. The data hold tens of thousands of distinct CDR3 sequences, with around 33% observed a single time. These receptors' antigens are unknown. The sequencing sample was made of PBMCs, sequenced either directly or after in vitro stimulation (not recorded which). The receptor set was obtained from a human donor in good health (CMV status not recorded). Some clones in this sample may be carry-over from other donors' samples. Both conserved end residues are part of each CDR3.

>TRBV19
CASSIQDYGYTF
>TRBV5-4
CASSFSGGAGDTQYF
>TRBV7-9
CASSSSLGAQLSGNTIYF
>TRBV20-1
CSASGYEQYF
>TRBV7-6
CASSSGQASSTDTQYF
>TRBV20-1
CSARLPGLAGNNEQFF
>TRBV28
CASSSGDGGSTYNEQFF
>TRBV28
CASSSGRTPGTETQYF
>TRBV11-2
CASSLRSLGTGELFF
>TRBV2
CARVLTSGTDTQYF
>TRBV4-1
CASSQGGADGREQFF
>TRBV10-3
CATLPGQGTSYTF
>TRBV5-1
CASGKGDLGTEAFF
>TRBV4-1
CASSQARLAGVNNEQFF
>TRBV15
CATSREDRYEQYF
>TRBV5-6
CASIPGPFQETQYF
>TRBV10-3
CAISDGGGPTGELFF
>TRBV7-9
CASSPTLAGGFTGELFF
>TRBV28
CASSSGTVVYEQYF
>TRBV12-3/TRBV12-4
CASSPLLAAGEDEQFF
>TRBV5-5
CASSLVSGGWAEAFF
>TRBV2
CASSARPREAFF
>TRBV20-1
CSARDRRTTGASSPLHF
>TRBV19
CASSIAAGGGSPLHF
>TRBV7-9
CASSSQQGRGSPLHF
>TRBV12-3/TRBV12-4
CASRGELSSYEQYF
>TRBV6-1
CASSETTPNSPLHF
>TRBV6-2/TRBV6-3
CASSPPFGEDTQYF
>TRBV7-9
CASSGYEQYF
>TRBV7-3
CASSQRDSSYNEQFF
>TRBV12-3/TRBV12-4
CASSQTGLKGPVQYF
>TRBV12-3/TRBV12-4
CASSSGTYNEQFF
>TRBV27
CASREGRRGGEQYF
>TRBV20-1
CSARDLGHRAGNTIYF
>TRBV11-2
CASSLVPGTTSQNF
>TRBV7-2
CASSLAEATEAFF
>TRBV19
CASSIVRTGLTTEAFF
>TRBV6-5
CASSWGVPNSPLHF
>TRBV7-4
CASSPLLAGSYNEQFF
>TRBV28
CASRRDFATNEKLFF
>TRBV6-5
CASSYGALGPLHF
>TRBV6-1
CASSPRPGQQETQYF
>TRBV20-1
CSARPQILDEQYF
>TRBV28
CASSLRWTGGGYTF
>TRBV12-3/TRBV12-4
CASSLRGSSPGSYNEQFF
>TRBV7-9
CASSLPSRIEAFF
>TRBV27
CASTPTPGQSYEQYF
>TRBV25-1
CASRGGGYINIQYF
>TRBV25-1
CASSEGADANNEQFF
>TRBV11-3
CASSLQTAAEAFF
>TRBV20-1
CSAIGGHRTEAFF
>TRBV7-9
CASSLAAGAEQYF
>TRBV2
CASRRGNEAFF
>TRBV6-5
CASKGELRSTEAFF
>TRBV6-1
CASNEQGGTEAFF